This is a list of T cell receptor beta chains from one sample in a study of patients and donors after allogeneic stem cell transplantation. TCRdb processed the RT-PCR reads anew with MiXCR; each CDR3 protein has one entry. The table shows approximately 160,000 distinct CDR3 sequences, with more than 20% occurring only once. The specimen was blood, either unsorted or a sorted T cell fraction (not recorded which). The source is a human donor who was either an allogeneic HSCT recipient or a stem cell or donor lymphocyte infusion donor (not recorded which). It is not recorded whose cells these are; they may come from a transplant donor. The CDR3 runs from the conserved cysteine through the conserved F or W. A D gene is named only where the DNA matches it firmly. Size is omitted from some rows. Given values are once, few, many or a class for expanded clones.

>.|few|TRBJ1-6|TRBV6-5
TGTGCCAGCAGTTACCTCTCCGACAGTTCCTCACCCCTCCACTTT
CASSYLSDSSSPLHF
>TRBD2|.|TRBJ2-3|TRBV11-3
TGTGCCAGCACAGCGGGAAGGTGGGCAGATACGCAGTATTTT
CASTAGRWADTQYF
>.|few|TRBJ1-1|TRBV3-1
TGTGCCAGCAGCCACACGGACCGCCTAAACACTGAAGCTTTCTTT
CASSHTDRLNTEAFF
>TRBD1|few|TRBJ2-7|TRBV7-9
TGTGCCAGCAGCCCCGGACAGGGAAACTACGAGCAGTACTTC
CASSPGQGNYEQYF
>.|few|TRBJ1-2|TRBV28
TGTGCCAGCAGAAGGAGCAACACTAACTATGGCTACACCTTC
CASRRSNTNYGYTF
>.|.|TRBJ2-5|TRBV4-2
TGTGCCAGCAGCCAAGATATGGAGACCCAGTACTTC
CASSQDMETQYF
>.|.|TRBJ1-1|TRBV25-1
TGTGCCAGCAGTCCCTTAAGAACAGGGACAAAGCTACTACTGAACACTGAAGCTTTCTTT
CASSPLRTGTKLLLNTEAFF
>.|few|TRBJ1-2|TRBV7-9
TGTGCCAGCAGCTTAATAAGGGTTCCTAACTATGGCTACACCTTC
CASSLIRVPNYGYTF
>.|few|TRBJ1-2|TRBV6-2/TRBV6-3
TGTGCCAGCACCTCGGGGGGACCTAACTATGGCTACACCTTC
CASTSGGPNYGYTF
>.|.|TRBJ2-1|TRBV6-6
TGTGCCAGCAGTTACTACGATGTATCGAGGTACAATGAGCAGTTCTTC
CASSYYDVSRYNEQFF
>.|.|TRBJ1-3|TRBV12-3/TRBV12-4
TGTGCCAGCAGGCCAGCGGGGGGAAACACCATATATTTT
CASRPAGGNTIYF